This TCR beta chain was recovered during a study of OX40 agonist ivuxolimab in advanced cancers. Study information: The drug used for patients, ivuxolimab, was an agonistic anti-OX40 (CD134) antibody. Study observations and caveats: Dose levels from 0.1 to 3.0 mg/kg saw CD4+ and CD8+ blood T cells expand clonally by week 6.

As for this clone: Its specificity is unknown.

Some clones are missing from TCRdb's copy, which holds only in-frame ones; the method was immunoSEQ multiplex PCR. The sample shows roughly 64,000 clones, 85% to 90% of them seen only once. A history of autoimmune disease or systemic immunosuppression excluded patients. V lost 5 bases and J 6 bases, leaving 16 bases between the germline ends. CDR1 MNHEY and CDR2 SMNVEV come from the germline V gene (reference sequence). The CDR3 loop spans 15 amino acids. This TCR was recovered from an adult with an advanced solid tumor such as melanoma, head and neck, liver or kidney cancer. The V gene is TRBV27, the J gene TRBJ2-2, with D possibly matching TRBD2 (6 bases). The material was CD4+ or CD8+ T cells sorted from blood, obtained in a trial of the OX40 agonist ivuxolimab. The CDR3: CASSLRGPGAGELFF. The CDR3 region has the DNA TGTGCCAGCAGTCTCCGGGGCCCGGGGGCCGGGGAGCTGTTTTTT.